Presented here are 20 T cell receptor beta chains from one specimen sequenced in a study of T cells in Graves' hyperthyroidism and ophthalmopathy. TCR beta CDR3 region amplification was performed from RNA transcripts. The HTBI primer set served for first-round RT-PCR of the TCR CDR3. TCRdb reprocessed the multiplex PCR reads via MiXCR and lists one record per CDR3 protein. The sample has roughly 500,000 distinct CDR3 sequences, over 45% seen once. The sample comprised peripheral blood or thyroid tissue (not recorded which). All receptors come from an adult woman with Graves' disease, either hyperthyroidism or ophthalmopathy (not recorded which).

This clonotype has ten or more counts. The V call is TRBV25-1, the J call TRBJ1-6, with D uncertain. Between the trimmed V and J ends, which lost 3 bases and 9 bases, there was a span of 12 bases. Germline V gene lookup returns CDR1 MGHDK and CDR2 SYGVNS. The length of the CDR3 is 14 residues. The CDR3 DNA follows: TGTGCCAGCAGTGAGGGCTTTGGAAGTTCACCCCTCCACTTT. Protein: CASSEGFGSSPLHF.

This chain connects TRBV20-1 to TRBJ1-1; TRBD1 matches at 7 bases. The CDR3 runs to 13 residues. From germline, CDR1 is DFQATT and CDR2 SNEGSKA (reference sequence). V shed 6 bases and J 5 bases; nucleotides not matched to a gene: 9. The CDR3 nucleotides are TGCAGTGCAGGGAGAGGGGGCTATACTGAAGCTTTCTTT. Its protein is CSAGRGGYTEAFF.

The CDR3 bases are TGTGCCAGCAGCTTGGTCCAGGACCGCTACGAGCAGTACTTC. This codes for CASSLVQDRYEQYF. V gene TRBV7-9 combines with J gene TRBJ2-7; D is uncertain. CDR3 length: 14 residues. Germline loops: CDR1 SEHNR, CDR2 FQNEAQ (reference sequence). V was shortened by 3 bases and J by 3 bases, with 12 bases between the two germline ends.

This chain joins TRBV24-1 and TRBJ2-3; D perhaps matches TRBD2 (6 bases). V lost 2 bases, J lost 6 bases, and 14 bases lay in between. The germline V gene has CDR1 KGHDR and CDR2 SFDVKD. The CDR3 is made up of 15 amino acids. CDR3 in amino acids: CATSDWDSESDTQYF. CDR3 in DNA: TGTGCCACCAGTGATTGGGACTCCGAGTCGGATACGCAGTATTTT.

V gene TRBV5-8 combines with J gene TRBJ1-5, with 7 bases lining up with TRBD1. The CDR3 sequence is 15 residues long. The J segment lost 5 bases and the V segment lost 2 bases, leaving 7 bases of the junction unmatched. CDR1 and CDR2 (germline): SGHTS, YDEGEE. This chain's CDR3 is CASSLDPGGYQPQHF. The CDR3 nucleotides are TGTGCCAGCAGCTTAGATCCAGGGGGATATCAGCCCCAGCATTTT.

This clonotype was seen at least ten times. The V call is TRBV7-9, the J call TRBJ2-6; D call uncertain. Trimming removed 6 bases from V and 0 bases from J, with 9 bases in between. The germline V gene has CDR1 SEHNR and CDR2 FQNEAQ (reference sequence). The CDR3 runs 15 residues. CDR3 coding DNA: TGTGCCAGCAGTCAAAGGGACTCTGGGGCCAACGTCCTGACTTTC. Protein: CASSQRDSGANVLTF.

This clonotype was picked up a small number of times. The rearrangement links TRBV29-1 to TRBJ2-6; D may be TRBD2 (7 bases). Germline V gives CDR1 SQVTM, CDR2 ANQGSEA. Trimming removed 7 bases from V and 3 bases from J, with 16 bases in between. CDR3 length equals 15 residues. The CDR3 is CSAARGANGANVLTF. In nucleotides, the CDR3 is TGCAGCGCCGCCCGGGGGGCTAATGGGGCCAACGTCCTGACTTTC.

The chain uses TRBV4-2 and TRBJ1-4, with a weak D call TRBD1 (5 bases). CDR3 length equals 15 residues. CDR1 is LGHNA, CDR2 YNFKEQ, per germline. The V end was cut by 4 bases, the J end by 9 bases, with 18 bases between. CDR3: CASSLGTSGRQKLFF. The CDR3 nucleotides are TGTGCCAGCAGCCTGGGGACTAGCGGGAGGCAAAAACTGTTTTTT.

The rearrangement joins TRBV7-9 to TRBJ1-4; 8 nucleotides match TRBD1. The CDR3 is made up of 15 amino acids. J lost 8 bases, V lost 5 bases, and 10 bases had no gene match. CDR1 and CDR2 (germline): SEHNR, FQNEAQ (reference sequence). The CDR3 loop reads CASSHRDRNAEKLFF. The DNA of the CDR3 is TGTGCCAGCAGCCACCGGGACAGGAACGCAGAAAAACTGTTTTTT.

J is TRBJ1-2 and V is TRBV7-2, with D possibly TRBD1 on 6 matching bases. The CDR3 has 14 residues. The V end lost 3 bases, the J end lost 7 bases, and 15 bases lay between the germline ends. Germline assignment: CDR1 SGHTA and CDR2 FQGNSA. CDR3 bases: TGTGCCAGCAGCTTGGCCGTCAGGGGAGCTGGCTACACCTTC. Its translation is CASSLAVRGAGYTF. Using reference TRBV7-2 and TRBJ1-2 for the parts outside the CDR3, the full variable domain is GAGVSQSPSNKVTEKGKDVELRCDPISGHTALYWYRQSLGQGLEFLIYFQGNSAPDKSGLPSDRFSAERTGGSVSTLTIQRTQQEDSAVYLCASSLAVRGAGYTFGSGTRLTVV.

The genes are TRBV6-5 and TRBJ1-1; TRBD1 matches at 8 bases. CDR3 length: 15 amino acids. Germline CDR1 and CDR2: MNHEY and SVGAGI. V was clipped by 2 bases and J by 6 bases; unmatched bases: 8. CDR3 amino acids: CASSYPLTGDAEAFF. In DNA form, the CDR3 reads TGTGCCAGCAGTTACCCCCTGACAGGGGACGCTGAAGCTTTCTTT.

On this clonotype: Possible read error: a much larger clone is one base away. V is TRBV20-1 and J is TRBJ1-5; 7 bases match TRBD1. The DNA end is more similar to TRBJ2-3, so the J call may be wrong. Germline CDR1 reads DFQATT; CDR2 reads SNEGSKA (reference sequence). This CDR3 contains 13 residues. CDR3 in amino acids: CSAIGQDNQPQYF. DNA for the CDR3: TGCAGTGCTATAGGACAGGACAATCAGCCCCAGTATTTT.

This clonotype was seen repeatedly, ten times or more. Here the CDR3 DNA reads TGTGCCAGTAGTAGGAATTTCCAAGAGACCCAGTACTTC. Its translation: CASSRNFQETQYF. V gene TRBV19 combines with J gene TRBJ2-5; no clear D. The CDR3 is 13 residues long. The V and J ends lost 4 bases and 1 base respectively, with 7 bases between them. Per the germline V gene, CDR1 is LNHDA and CDR2 is SQIVND (reference sequence).

This clonotype was counted a single time. The gene calls are TRBV9 and TRBJ1-1, with D unresolved. The CDR3 runs 15 residues. Germline CDR1 SGDLS, CDR2 YYNGEE. Trimming removed 0 bases from V and 6 bases from J, with 15 bases in between. In DNA form, the CDR3 reads TGTGCCAGCAGCGTAGTGGGGAGTCGTCGTGCTGAAGCTTTCTTT. It encodes CASSVVGSRRAEAFF.

This clonotype was counted many times. CDR3 protein: CASSSQQGSYEQYF. The CDR3 bases are TGTGCCAGCAGCTCTCAACAGGGCTCCTACGAGCAGTACTTC. The rearrangement joins TRBV7-8 to TRBJ2-7, with D perhaps TRBD1 (6 bases). The CDR3 loop spans 14 amino acids. Germline loops: CDR1 SGHVS, CDR2 FQNEAQ. V lost 4 bases and J 0 bases, leaving 10 bases between the germline ends.

This clonotype was seen at least ten times. The V and J genes are TRBV10-2 and TRBJ1-5; 9 bases match TRBD1. Germline V CDR1 and CDR2: WSHSY, SAAADI. V dropped 6 bases and J dropped 5; count of bases not matched to a gene: 5. The CDR3 has 14 amino acids. The DNA for the CDR3 is TGCGCCAGCAGCAAAGACAGGGGGTATCAGCCCCAGCATTTT. Amino acid sequence: CASSKDRGYQPQHF.

The chain joins TRBV11-2 to TRBJ1-2; D unresolved. Germline CDR1 reads SGHAT; CDR2 reads FQNNGV. Trimming removed 5 bases from V and 5 bases from J, with 18 bases in between. This CDR3 is 15 amino acids long. CDR3 region: CASSINDRAVYGYTF. DNA of the CDR3: TGTGCCAGCAGCATAAACGACCGGGCAGTATATGGCTACACCTTC.

This chain uses TRBV20-1 with TRBJ1-2, with D possibly TRBD1 on 6 matching bases. V lost 6 bases, J lost 1 base, and 24 bases lay in between. The CDR3 loop spans 17 amino acids. The germline V gene has CDR1 DFQATT and CDR2 SNEGSKA (reference sequence). DNA of the CDR3: TGCAGTGCCAAGGCCCTCGGGACACCCGACGGTAACTATGGCTACACCTTC. Translation gives CSAKALGTPDGNYGYTF.

This clonotype showed up many times. This chain joins TRBV6-2 or TRBV6-3 and TRBJ1-6; D is uncertain. Trimming removed 7 bases at V and 0 bases at J, with 10 bases between. The CDR3 has 15 amino acids. CDR1 is MNHEY, CDR2 SVGEGT, per germline. The CDR3 DNA reads TGTGCCAGCAAGGGCGGTAGCTCCTATAATTCACCCCTCCACTTT. It yields the protein CASKGGSSYNSPLHF.

V gene TRBV24-1 combines with J gene TRBJ1-1; D possibly corresponds to TRBD1 (6 bases). The CDR3 consists of 14 residues. The germline V gene encodes CDR1 KGHDR and CDR2 SFDVKD. V lost 8 bases and J 3 bases, leaving 15 bases between the germline ends. The chain's CDR3 is CATKGGGGYTEAFF. The CDR3 coding sequence is TGTGCCACCAAGGGGGGCGGGGGCTACACTGAAGCTTTCTTT.